Each of the 15 T cell receptor beta chains below was sequenced from the same sample in a study of persistence of HIV-infected CD4 T cells. This was the immunoSEQ version 4 assay in survey mode. Using immunoSEQ multiplex PCR, the repertoire was profiled, and TCRdb retains in-frame clones only, with some absent. The repertoire includes about 30,000 clones, approximately 70% of them detected once, and roughly 1.3% sits in the top ten. The stimulus was an HIV-1 Gag 15-mer peptide pool, around 1.1 ug/peptide/mL. Sorting selected CD4+ T cells upregulating both CD40 ligand and CD69. For these TCRs, the target antigens are not known. The sample consisted of CD4+ T cells sorted from PBMCs after approximately 20-hour stimulation, taken from a patient who received antiretroviral therapy. The receptors come from an adult man with HIV who was CMV-seropositive.

This sequence joins TRBV27 and TRBJ2-1; the match to TRBD2 covers 8 bases. Germline V CDR1 and CDR2: MNHEY, SMNVEV (reference sequence). This CDR3 comprises 19 residues. J lost 7 bases, V lost 8 bases, and 25 bases had no gene match. The CDR3 reads CASRLGVGGAIAGHNEQFF. In nucleotides, the CDR3 is TGTGCCAGCCGATTAGGGGTCGGGGGTGCGATAGCGGGGCATAATGAGCAGTTCTTC.

By sample fraction, this clone is medium-sized. The chain is built from TRBV27 and TRBJ2-1; D is possibly TRBD1 or TRBD2 (5 bases each). This CDR3 region has 14 residues. Trimming removed 0 bases at V and 9 bases at J, with 12 bases between. Germline V lookup: CDR1 MNHEY, CDR2 SMNVEV (reference sequence). CDR3 amino acids: CASSLSIGTTEQFF. CDR3 nucleotides: TGTGCCAGCAGTTTATCGATAGGGACGACTGAGCAGTTCTTC.

In its sample, this clone was seen a few times. The J gene is TRBJ2-7, the V gene TRBV30, with a possible D match to TRBD1 (7 bases). Germline values: CDR1 GTSNPN, CDR2 SVGIG (reference sequence). V lost 0 bases to trimming and J lost 1 base, with 10 bases between them. The CDR3 contains 14 residues. The CDR3 sequence is CAWSVQGRSYEQYF. DNA for the CDR3: TGTGCCTGGAGTGTACAGGGGAGGTCCTACGAGCAGTACTTC.

This clone showed up just once. The chain links TRBV19 to TRBJ1-3; D remains unclear. The CDR3 length is 14 residues. V was pared by 7 bases and J by 0 bases, with 10 bases between. Germline CDR1 and CDR2: LNHDA and SQIVND (reference sequence). CDR3 in amino acids: CASTKGSSGNTIYF. In DNA, the CDR3 is TGTGCCAGTACAAAGGGTTCCTCTGGAAACACCATATATTTT.

V usage is TRBV10-3 and J usage is TRBJ2-3; the D gene is possibly TRBD2 (5 bases). This CDR3 is 14 amino acids long. Germline V gives CDR1 ENHRY, CDR2 SYGVKD. The ends were cut back, 6 bases at V and 2 bases at J, with 12 bases in the middle. CDR3 bases: TGTGCCATCAGCCCTGGACTTACCACAGATACGCAGTATTTT. Translation gives CAISPGLTTDTQYF.

The chain joins TRBV7-9 to TRBJ1-6; D is unresolved. This CDR3 is 13 amino acids long. V lost 5 bases to trimming and J lost 6 bases, with 8 bases between them. CDR1 SEHNR and CDR2 FQNEAQ come from the germline V gene (reference sequence). In nucleotides, the CDR3 is TGTGCCAGCAGCGTGGCCTCTAATTCACCCCTCCACTTT. Protein: CASSVASNSPLHF.

CDR3 coding DNA: TGTGCCAGCAGCCCTCCAGGGGGCGTTTGGTCTAACTATGGCTACACCTTC. It encodes CASSPPGGVWSNYGYTF. The V and J genes are TRBV3-1 (or the pseudogene TRBV3-2) and TRBJ1-2, with 8 positions matching TRBD1. V gave up 4 bases and J gave up 0 bases; unmatched junction bases: 10. This CDR3 is 17 amino acids long. Germline CDR1 reads LGHDT; CDR2 reads YNNKEL (reference sequence).

V usage is TRBV18 and J usage is TRBJ2-6, with 9 bases aligning to TRBD2. The CDR3 contains 18 residues. Germline V gene lookup returns CDR1 KGHSH and CDR2 LQKENI. V lost 0 bases to trimming and J lost 2 bases; unmatched junction nucleotides: 5. The CDR3 spells CASSPPSGGPTGANVLTF. CDR3 nucleotide sequence: TGTGCCAGCTCACCACCAAGCGGGGGGCCCACTGGGGCCAACGTCCTGACTTTC.

The genes are TRBV15 and TRBJ1-2; 9 positions agree with TRBD1. The germline V gene encodes CDR1 LNHNV and CDR2 YYDKDF (reference sequence). V was clipped by 3 bases and J by 4 bases; unmatched bases: 3. The CDR3 spans 14 residues. The DNA of the CDR3 is TGTGCCACCAGCAGGGACAGGGGTTCCTATGGCTACACCTTC. Translation gives CATSRDRGSYGYTF.

J is TRBJ1-2 and V is TRBV5-1; D not resolved. The germline CDR1 and CDR2 sequences are SGHRS and YFSETQ. There are 14 residues in the CDR3. The V end was cut by 0 bases, the J end by 2 bases, with 8 bases between. CDR3 sequence (DNA): TGCGCCAGCAGCTTGGATTTACAGAACTATGGCTACACCTTC. Protein: CASSLDLQNYGYTF.

The chain combines TRBV10-3 with TRBJ1-5; D remains unclear. There are 14 residues in the CDR3. Per germline, CDR1 ENHRY and CDR2 SYGVKD. V was cut by 5 bases and J by 2 bases, with 10 bases left in between. The CDR3 coding sequence is TGTGCCATCAGTCGAGACGGGGGCAATCAGCCCCAGCATTTT. Protein: CAISRDGGNQPQHF.

This chain connects TRBV14 to TRBJ2-7; D is ambiguous. The V gene's germline CDR1 is SGHDN and CDR2 FVKESK. V lost 3 bases and J lost 6, with 9 bases in between. The CDR3 is made up of 12 amino acids. The CDR3 DNA reads TGTGCCAGCAGCCAGGGATTCCTCGAGCAGTACTTC. It codes for CASSQGFLEQYF.

The chain uses TRBV19 and TRBJ2-4; weak D call: TRBD2 (6 bases). CDR3 length: 18 residues. In germline, CDR1 is LNHDA, CDR2 SQIVND (reference sequence). V lost 6 bases, J lost 1 base, and 22 bases lay in between. The CDR3 coding sequence is TGTGCCAGTAGGGGCCGACTGGCGGGGAATGACGCCAAAAACATTCAGTACTTC. This encodes CASRGRLAGNDAKNIQYF.

The chain recombines TRBV7-3 with TRBJ1-2; D unclear. Trimming cost V 5 bases and J 4 bases, with 20 bases left between them. The CDR3 extends over 16 amino acids. CDR1 is SGHTA and CDR2 is FQGTGA in the germline V gene. The CDR3 reads CASSADGGQAIYGYTF. CDR3 nucleotides: TGTGCCAGCAGCGCGGATGGAGGGCAGGCCATCTATGGCTACACCTTC. Variable domain in full (rest from reference TRBV7-3 and TRBJ1-2): GAGVSQTPSNKVTEKGKYVELRCDPISGHTALYWYRQSLGQGPEFLIYFQGTGAADDSGLPNDRFFAVRPEGSVSTLKIQRTERGDSAVYLCASSADGGQAIYGYTFGSGTRLTVV.

The chain recombines TRBV6-6 with TRBJ2-2, with TRBD1 matching 8 bases. CDR3 length: 18 residues. The V gene's germline CDR1 is MNHNY and CDR2 SVGAGI (reference sequence). After removal of 5 bases from V and 0 bases from J, the junction contained 11 bases not matched to a gene. This chain's CDR3 is CASSRKGQGGANTGELFF. The CDR3 DNA is TGTGCCAGCAGTCGCAAAGGACAGGGTGGGGCGAACACCGGGGAGCTGTTTTTT.